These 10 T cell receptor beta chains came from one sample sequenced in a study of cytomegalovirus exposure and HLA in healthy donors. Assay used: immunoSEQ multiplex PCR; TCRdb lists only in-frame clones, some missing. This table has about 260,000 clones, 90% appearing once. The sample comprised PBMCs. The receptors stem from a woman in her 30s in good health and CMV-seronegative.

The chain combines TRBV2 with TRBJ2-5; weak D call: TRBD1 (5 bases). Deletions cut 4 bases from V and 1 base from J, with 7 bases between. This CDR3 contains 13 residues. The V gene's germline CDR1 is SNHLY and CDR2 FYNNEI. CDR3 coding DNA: TGTGCCAGCAGTGGGGGCACCCAAGAGACCCAGTACTTC. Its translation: CASSGGTQETQYF.

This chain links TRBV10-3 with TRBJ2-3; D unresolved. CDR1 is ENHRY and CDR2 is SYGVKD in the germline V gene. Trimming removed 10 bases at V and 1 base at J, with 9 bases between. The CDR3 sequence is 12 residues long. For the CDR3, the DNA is TGTGCCAACAGCCCCGGCACAGATACGCAGTATTTT. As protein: CANSPGTDTQYF.

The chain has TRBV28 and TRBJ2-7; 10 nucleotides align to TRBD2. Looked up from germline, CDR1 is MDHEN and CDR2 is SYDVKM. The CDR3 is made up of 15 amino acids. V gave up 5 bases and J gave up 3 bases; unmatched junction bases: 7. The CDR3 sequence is CASSPRLAGIYEQYF. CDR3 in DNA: TGTGCCAGCAGTCCGAGACTAGCGGGCATCTACGAGCAGTACTTC. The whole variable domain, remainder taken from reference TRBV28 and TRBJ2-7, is DVKVTQSSRYLVKRTGEKVFLECVQDMDHENMFWYRQDPGLGLRLIYFSYDVKMKEKGDIPEGYSVSREKKERFSLILESASTNQTSMYLCASSPRLAGIYEQYFGPGTRLTVT.

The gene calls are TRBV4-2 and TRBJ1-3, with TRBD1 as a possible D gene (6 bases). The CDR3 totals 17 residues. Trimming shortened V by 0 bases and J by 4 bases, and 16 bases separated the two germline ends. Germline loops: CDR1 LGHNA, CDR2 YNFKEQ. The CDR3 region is CASSQDGGGRTGNTIYF. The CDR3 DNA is TGTGCCAGCAGCCAAGATGGAGGGGGGCGCACGGGAAACACCATATATTTT.

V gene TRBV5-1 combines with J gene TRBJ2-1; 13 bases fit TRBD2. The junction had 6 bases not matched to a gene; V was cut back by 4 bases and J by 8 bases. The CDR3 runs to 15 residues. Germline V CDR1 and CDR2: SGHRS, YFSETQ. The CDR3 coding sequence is TGCGCCAGCAGCCTTTGGACTAGCGGGAGCCATGAGCAGTTCTTC. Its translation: CASSLWTSGSHEQFF.

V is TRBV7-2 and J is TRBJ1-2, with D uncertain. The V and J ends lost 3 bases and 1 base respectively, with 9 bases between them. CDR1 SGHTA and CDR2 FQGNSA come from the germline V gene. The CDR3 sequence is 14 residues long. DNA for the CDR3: TGTGCCAGCAGCTTCGGCCGCAGTAACTATGGCTACACCTTC. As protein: CASSFGRSNYGYTF.

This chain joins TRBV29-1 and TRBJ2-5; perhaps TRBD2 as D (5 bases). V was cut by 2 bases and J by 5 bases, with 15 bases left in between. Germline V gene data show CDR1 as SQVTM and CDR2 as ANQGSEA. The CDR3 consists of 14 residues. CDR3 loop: CSVELPGRGETQYF. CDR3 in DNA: TGCAGCGTTGAACTACCGGGAAGAGGCGAGACCCAGTACTTC.

CDR3 in amino acids: CASSLVGSEWFF. The CDR3 coding sequence is TGTGCCAGCAGCTTGGTTGGGAGTGAATGGTTCTTC. This chain uses TRBV5-6 with TRBJ2-1, with a possible D match to TRBD2 (5 bases). The V and J ends lost 0 bases and 15 bases respectively, with 13 bases between them. The germline V gene has CDR1 SGHDT and CDR2 YYEEEE. This CDR3 contains 12 residues.

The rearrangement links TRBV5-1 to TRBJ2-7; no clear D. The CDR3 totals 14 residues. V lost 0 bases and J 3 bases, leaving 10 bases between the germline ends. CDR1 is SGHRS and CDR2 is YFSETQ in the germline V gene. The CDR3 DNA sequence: TGCGCCAGCAGCTTGGATGGGCCCTACTACGAGCAGTACTTC. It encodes CASSLDGPYYEQYF.

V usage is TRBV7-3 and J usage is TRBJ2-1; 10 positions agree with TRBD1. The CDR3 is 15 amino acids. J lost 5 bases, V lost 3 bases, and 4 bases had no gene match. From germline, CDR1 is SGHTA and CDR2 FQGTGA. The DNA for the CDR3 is TGTGCCAGCAGCTTTGACAGGGGGCGGGACAATGAGCAGTTCTTC. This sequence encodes CASSFDRGRDNEQFF.